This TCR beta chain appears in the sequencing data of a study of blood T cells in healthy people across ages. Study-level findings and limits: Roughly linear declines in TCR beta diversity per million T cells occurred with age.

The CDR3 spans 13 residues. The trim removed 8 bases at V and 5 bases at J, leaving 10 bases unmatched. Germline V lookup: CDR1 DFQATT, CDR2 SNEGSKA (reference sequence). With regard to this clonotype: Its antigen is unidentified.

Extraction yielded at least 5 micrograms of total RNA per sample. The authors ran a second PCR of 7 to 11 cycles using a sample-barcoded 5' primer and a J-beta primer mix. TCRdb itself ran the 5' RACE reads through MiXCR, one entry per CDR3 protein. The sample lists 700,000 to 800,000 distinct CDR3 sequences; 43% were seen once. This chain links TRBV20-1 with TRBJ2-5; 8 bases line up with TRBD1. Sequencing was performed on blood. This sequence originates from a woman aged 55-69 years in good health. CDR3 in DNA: TGCAGTCGTAACCGACAGGGGAGGGAGACCCAGTACTTC. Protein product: CSRNRQGRETQYF.